The clone carrying this T cell receptor beta chain was seen ten or more times. Its target is not known. Arm-PCR of CDR3 regions and iRepertoire HTBI primers were used to build TCR beta libraries. In TCRdb, the multiplex PCR reads were re-called with MiXCR into one record per CDR3 protein. Counted here are around 420,000 distinct CDR3 sequences, approximately 15% occurring once; the ten biggest clones make up about 7.8%. This sample is drawn from a study of regulatory T cells in long-lasting Graves disease. Overall study findings and caveats: In persistent patients, shared public clonotypes (around 2,500) outnumbered those in new patients (966).

The germline V gene encodes CDR1 DFQATT and CDR2 SNEGSKA (reference sequence). This CDR3 has 13 amino acids. The V end was cut by 1 base, the J end by 6 bases, with 13 bases between. Time point noted: newly diagnosed GD, antithyroid drugs for less than 3 months. Isolated PBMC RNA provided the starting material for the TCR library. All patients originated from an endocrinology department located in Xi'an, China. The sample was also reused in another study, on T cells in Graves' hyperthyroidism and ophthalmopathy. From that study: Recently diagnosed hyperthyroidism of less than 2 months' duration affected patients aged 18 to 65. Among clonotypes expanded in thyroid above 0.001, most were also found in blood.

This TCR came from a woman aged 40 to 49 with Graves disease. The input for sequencing was peripheral blood mononuclear cells (PBMCs), taken at new diagnosis, from a patient treated with antithyroid drugs. The chain is built from TRBV20-1 and TRBJ2-7; TRBD2 might be the D (6 bases). The CDR3 DNA reads as TGCAGTGCTAGAGCTCCGGGGAGGTCCGAGCAGTACTTC. This gives the protein CSARAPGRSEQYF.